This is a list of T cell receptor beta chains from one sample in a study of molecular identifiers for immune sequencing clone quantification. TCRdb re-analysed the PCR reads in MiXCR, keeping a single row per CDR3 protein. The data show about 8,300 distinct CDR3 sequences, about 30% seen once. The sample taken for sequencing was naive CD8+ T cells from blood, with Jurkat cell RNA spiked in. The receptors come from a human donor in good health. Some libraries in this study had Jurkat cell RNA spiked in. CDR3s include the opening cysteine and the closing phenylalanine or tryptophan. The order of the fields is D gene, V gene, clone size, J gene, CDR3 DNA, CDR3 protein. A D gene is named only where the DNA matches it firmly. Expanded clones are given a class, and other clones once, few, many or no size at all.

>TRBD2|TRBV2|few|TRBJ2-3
TGTGCCAGCAGTGGACTAGCAGGTAGCACAGATACGCAGTATTTT
CASSGLAGSTDTQYF
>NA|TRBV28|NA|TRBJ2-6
TGTGCCAGCAGTTTAGGGGCCGGTGGGGCCAACGTCCTGACTTTC
CASSLGAGGANVLTF
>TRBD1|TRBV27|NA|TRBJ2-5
TGTGCCAGCGGTTTAGACAGGGGAGAGACCCAGTACTTC
CASGLDRGETQYF
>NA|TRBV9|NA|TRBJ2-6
TGTGCCAGCAGCGCAGCCATCTCTGGGGCCAACGTCCTGACTTTC
CASSAAISGANVLTF
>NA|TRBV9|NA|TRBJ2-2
TGTGCCAGCAGCGTCGGCGCGTTTTTTGGCGGGGAGCTGTTTTTT
CASSVGAFFGGELFF
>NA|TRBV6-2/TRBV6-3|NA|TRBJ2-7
TGTGCCAGCAGTTACGCCCAATACGAGCAGTACTTC
CASSYAQYEQYF
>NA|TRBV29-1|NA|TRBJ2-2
TGCAGCGTTCTCAGACCGAACACCGGGGAGCTGTTTTTT
CSVLRPNTGELFF
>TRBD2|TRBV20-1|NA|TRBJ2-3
TGCAGTGCTAACGGACTAGCGGGCCGTACTAGCACAGATACGCAGTATTTT
CSANGLAGRTSTDTQYF
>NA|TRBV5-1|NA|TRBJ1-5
TGCGCCAGCAGCTTAGTGGGAGGGCCCAATCAGCCCCAGCATTTT
CASSLVGGPNQPQHF
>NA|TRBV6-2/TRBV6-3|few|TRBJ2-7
TGTGCCAGCAGTTACGCAAGCGTGGGGCCTCTCCCCTACGAGCAGTACTTC
CASSYASVGPLPYEQYF
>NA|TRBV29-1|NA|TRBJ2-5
TGCAGCGTTGGAGGAACGGGACAGGGACCTAGCGGGCCCTCTGAGCCCCAGTACTTC
CSVGGTGQGPSGPSEPQYF
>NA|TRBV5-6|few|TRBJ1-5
TGTGCCAGCAGCTTGGGGATGGGAGATAGTCGCCCCCAGCATTTT
CASSLGMGDSRPQHF
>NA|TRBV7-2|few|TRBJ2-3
TGTGCCAGCAGCCTACCCATAGTTGAGAGCACAGATACGCAGTATTTT
CASSLPIVESTDTQYF
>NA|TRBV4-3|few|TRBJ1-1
TGCGCCAGCAGCCAAGGGGACGGGCAGATGAACACTGAAGCTTTCTTT
CASSQGDGQMNTEAFF
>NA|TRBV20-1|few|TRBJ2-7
TGCAGTGCTAGAGAGGGAGCCGAGCAGTACTTC
CSAREGAEQYF
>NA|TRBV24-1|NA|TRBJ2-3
TGTGCCACCAGTGATTTGCGGGACGGCACAGAAACGCTGTATTTT
CATSDLRDGTETLYF
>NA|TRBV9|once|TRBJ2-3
TGTGCCAGCAGTATCAACACAGATACGCAGTATTTT
CASSINTDTQYF
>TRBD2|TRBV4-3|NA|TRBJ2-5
TGCGCCAGCAGCTTGAGGACTAGAGGTCATTCAGAGACCCAGTACTTC
CASSLRTRGHSETQYF
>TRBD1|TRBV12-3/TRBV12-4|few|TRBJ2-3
TGTGCCAGCAGTCGAGGGACAGTCACAGATACGCAGTATTTT
CASSRGTVTDTQYF
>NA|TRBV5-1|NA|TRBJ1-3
TGCGCCAGCAGCTTTGGCAGAACTGGAAACACCATATATTTT
CASSFGRTGNTIYF
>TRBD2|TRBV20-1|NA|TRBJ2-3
TGCAGTGCTCCGGGCGGGGGGCCTTCAGATACGCAGTATTTT
CSAPGGGPSDTQYF
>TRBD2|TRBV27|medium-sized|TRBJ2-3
TGTGCCAGCAGTTCGGTTCTAGCGGGAGTCGATACGCAGTATTTT
CASSSVLAGVDTQYF
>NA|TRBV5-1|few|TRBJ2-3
TGCGCCAGCAGCTTGGTTGAGGCCGGCACAGATACGCAGTATTTT
CASSLVEAGTDTQYF
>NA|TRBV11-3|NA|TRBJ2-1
TGTGCCAGCAGCTTAGCCAGATCCAATGAGCAGTTCTTC
CASSLARSNEQFF
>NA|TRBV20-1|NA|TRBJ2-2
TGCAGTGCTAGAGATAGGTACACCGGGGAGCTGTTTTTT
CSARDRYTGELFF
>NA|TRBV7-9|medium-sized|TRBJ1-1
TGTGCCAGCAGCTTCAGACAGGAGAACACTGAAGCTTTCTTT
CASSFRQENTEAFF
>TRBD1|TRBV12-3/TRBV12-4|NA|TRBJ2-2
TGTGCCAGCAGTCTCCAGGGGGCGCCCGGGGAGCTGTTTTTT
CASSLQGAPGELFF
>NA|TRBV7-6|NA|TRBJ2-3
TGTGCCAGCAGCTCAATAGCGGACCAGATCACAGATACGCAGTATTTT
CASSSIADQITDTQYF
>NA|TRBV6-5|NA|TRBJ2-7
TGTGCCAGCAGTCGACGGTCTTGGGGGGTCCCGGGCGAGCAGTACTTC
CASSRRSWGVPGEQYF
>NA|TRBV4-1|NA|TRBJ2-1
TGCGCCAGCAGCCCCGAAGAAGGTACCTACAATGAGCAGTTCTTC
CASSPEEGTYNEQFF
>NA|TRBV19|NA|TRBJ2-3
TGTGCCAGTAGTATCGGTCTGCAGGAATGGGCAGATACGCAGTATTTT
CASSIGLQEWADTQYF
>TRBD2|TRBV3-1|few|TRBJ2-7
TGTGCCAGCAGCCAGGGAGGGCCGTACGAGCAGTACTTC
CASSQGGPYEQYF
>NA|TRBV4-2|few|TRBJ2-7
TGTGCCAGCAGCCAAACGCGGGGCCGATACGAGCAGTACTTC
CASSQTRGRYEQYF
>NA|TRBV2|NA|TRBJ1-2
TGTGCCAGCAGCAACGACAGGCCGAAGGACTATGGCTACACCTTC
CASSNDRPKDYGYTF
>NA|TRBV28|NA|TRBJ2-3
TGTGCCAGCAGTTTCTCCAGCGGGTCTAGCACAGTTACGCAGTATTTT
CASSFSSGSSTVTQYF
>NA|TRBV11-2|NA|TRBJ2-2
TGTGCCAGCAGCTTAAAATTCTCCACCGGGGAGCTGTTTTTT
CASSLKFSTGELFF
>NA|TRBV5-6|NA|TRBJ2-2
TGTGCCAGCAGCTTGAGGGCAGCCCCGAACGCCGGGGAGCTGTTTTTT
CASSLRAAPNAGELFF
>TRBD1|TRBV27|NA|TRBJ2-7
TGTGACAGCAGTTTCGACAGGGCGTACGAGCAGTACTTC
CDSSFDRAYEQYF
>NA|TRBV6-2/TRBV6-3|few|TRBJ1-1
TGTGCCAGCAGTTACAGACAGACCAACACTGAAGCTTTCTTT
CASSYRQTNTEAFF
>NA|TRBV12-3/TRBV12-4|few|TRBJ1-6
TGTGCCAGCAGTTTAGAAACCTCCTATAATTCACCCCTCCACTTT
CASSLETSYNSPLHF
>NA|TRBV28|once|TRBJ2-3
TGTGCCAGCAAATCCGGCTACACAGCTACGCAGAATTTT
CASKSGYTATQNF
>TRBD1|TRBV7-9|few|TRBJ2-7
TGTGCCAGCAGCCCTCAGGGGGCGGCGGACGAGCAGTACTTC
CASSPQGAADEQYF
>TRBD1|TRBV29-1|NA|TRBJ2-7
TGCAGCGTTGAAGTGCGGGACAGGGCAGCCTACGAGCAGTACTTC
CSVEVRDRAAYEQYF
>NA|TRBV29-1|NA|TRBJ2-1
TGCAGCGTTGGCCCGAATAGCGACAATGAGCAGATCTTC
CSVGPNSDNEQIF
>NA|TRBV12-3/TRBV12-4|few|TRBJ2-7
TGTGCCAGCAGTTTGCCAGGTTCGGGGGAGCAGTACTTC
CASSLPGSGEQYF
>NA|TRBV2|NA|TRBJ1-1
TGTGCCAGCAGTGATACACTGAACACTGAAGCTTTCTTT
CASSDTLNTEAFF
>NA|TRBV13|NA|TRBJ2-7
TGTGCCAGCAGCTTTTCGCCAGGGGCCTCTTACGAGCAGTACTTC
CASSFSPGASYEQYF
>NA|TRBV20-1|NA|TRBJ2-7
TGCAGTGCTAGTGGGGGCGTCACCTACGAGCAGTACTTC
CSASGGVTYEQYF
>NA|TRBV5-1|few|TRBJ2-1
TGCGCCAGCAGCTTGCCAGAATACAATGAGCAGTTCTTC
CASSLPEYNEQFF
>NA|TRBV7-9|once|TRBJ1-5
TGTGCCTGCAGCTTACCGGGTCCCAATCAGCCCCAGCATTTT
CACSLPGPNQPQHF
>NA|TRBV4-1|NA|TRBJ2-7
TGCGCCAGCAGCCAGGGAGACAGCTCCTACGAGCAGTACTTC
CASSQGDSSYEQYF